This T cell receptor (beta chain) was captured in a study of blood T cell repertoires in COVID-19. Study context: Acute-phase and convalescent COVID-19 samples originated in the United States, Italy and Spain. In each case, the material was cDNA or gDNA derived from T cells, B-cell-depleted T cells, or PBMCs.

In the original workflow: Quantification of nucleated cells was approximated via reference gene primer amplification. This table comes from immunoSEQ multiplex PCR, and its TCRdb copy is limited to in-frame clones, with some not included. V and J calls and clone size come straight from that table; D and trimming were deduced from the DNA. The sample yields roughly 220,000 clones, around three quarters seen once. The receptor was derived from a woman aged 70-85 years with acute or convalescent COVID-19. The sample was peripheral blood.

The CDR3 is CASSRGQDTGELFF. CDR3 DNA: TGTGCCAGCAGCCGAGGACAGGACACCGGGGAGCTGTTTTTT. The J gene is TRBJ2-2, the V gene TRBV5-4; 7 nucleotides match TRBD1. The J segment lost 3 bases and the V segment lost 4 bases, leaving 3 bases of the junction unmatched. The germline V gene encodes CDR1 SGHNT and CDR2 YYREEE (reference sequence). There are 14 residues in the CDR3. Variable domain in full (rest from reference TRBV5-4 and TRBJ2-2): ETGVTQSPTHLIKTRGQQVTLRCSSQSGHNTVSWYQQALGQGPQFIFQYYREEENGRGNFPPRFSGLQFPNYSSELNVNALELDDSALYLCASSRGQDTGELFFGEGSRLTVL.